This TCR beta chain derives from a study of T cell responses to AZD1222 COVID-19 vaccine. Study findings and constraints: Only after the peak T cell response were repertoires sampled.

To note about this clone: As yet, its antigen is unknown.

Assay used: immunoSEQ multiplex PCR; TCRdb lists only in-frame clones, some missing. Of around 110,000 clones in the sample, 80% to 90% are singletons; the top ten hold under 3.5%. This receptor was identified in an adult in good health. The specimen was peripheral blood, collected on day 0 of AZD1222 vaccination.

CDR3 DNA: TGCGCCAGCAGCTTGGCTGGGGGCAGGGGCAGCGATGGCTACACCTTC. Its translation: CASSLAGGRGSDGYTF. V is TRBV5-1 and J is TRBJ1-2; D might be TRBD1 (6 bases). The CDR3 consists of 16 residues. The ends were cut back, 0 bases at V and 6 bases at J, with 18 bases in the middle. In germline, CDR1 is SGHRS, CDR2 YFSETQ.